This T cell receptor (beta chain) was captured by sequencing in a study of cytomegalovirus exposure and HLA in healthy donors. Study conclusions and caveats: A later analysis reportedly identified an Asian-associated ancestry cluster as carrying fewer N-insertions than the approximately 670-donor mean. Reported performance of the classifier showed diagnosis of cytomegalovirus status with high specificity and sensitivity.

CDR3 length: 14 residues. Trimming took 7 bases from V and 5 from J; bases not matched to a gene: 10. Germline CDR1 is MNHNY and CDR2 is SVGAGI (reference sequence). Primers included in the PCR were 60 Vbeta and 13 Jbeta primers. Only in-frame clones appear in the TCRdb table, and some are missing; sequencing was by immunoSEQ multiplex PCR. The table has about 140,000 clones, roughly three quarters seen once. As regards this clone: Its specificity is unknown.

The receptor comes from a man in his late teens or twenties in good health and CMV-seronegative. The rearrangement uses TRBV6-6 and TRBJ2-5; 7 nucleotides match TRBD2. Sequencing input: PBMCs. CDR3 DNA sequence: TGTGCCAGCACTTTTGGCGGGAGTAGGGAGACCCAGTACTTC. Translating gives CASTFGGSRETQYF.